Listed below are T cell receptor beta chains from one sample, sequenced in a study of beta chain features in type 1 diabetes. Sequencing was performed with immunoSEQ multiplex PCR; in TCRdb, only in-frame clones are kept and a portion is missing. Of roughly 400,000 clones in the sample, approximately 16% were seen once. Sequencing used naive CD4+ T cells from blood. These receptors originate from a woman aged 18-29 years in good health. Both conserved end residues are part of each CDR3. The D gene is left open where the match is weak. Some rows mark clone size as missing; the rest say once, few, many or name a class of expanded clone.

>TRBV30|TRBD2|TRBJ2-1|few
CAWSPGLGVDEQFF
TGTGCCTGGAGTCCGGGACTAGGGGTCGATGAGCAGTTCTTC
>TRBV30|.|TRBJ2-3|.
CAWRTAWDTQYF
TGTGCCTGGAGGACAGCTTGGGATACGCAGTATTTT
>TRBV28|.|TRBJ1-4|.
CASRPSFGREVNEKLFF
TGTGCCAGCAGACCATCCTTTGGGAGGGAGGTCAATGAAAAACTGTTTTTT
>TRBV30|.|TRBJ1-2|once
CAWSMGRRYGYTF
TGTGCCTGGAGTATGGGAAGGAGGTATGGCTACACCTTC
>TRBV7-2|.|TRBJ1-1|.
CASSPQQEGRRTEAFF
TGTGCCAGCAGCCCCCAACAGGAGGGGAGAAGGACTGAAGCTTTCTTT
>TRBV5-1|.|TRBJ1-3|.
CASSSDGRRGTIYF
TGCGCCAGCAGTTCCGACGGCCGTAGAGGCACCATATATTTT
>TRBV21-1|.|TRBJ2-1|.
CASSRNLYGTSGSPYNEQFF
TGTGCCAGCAGTCGCAACCTGTACGGGACTAGCGGGAGCCCCTACAATGAGCAGTTCTTC
>TRBV2|TRBD1|TRBJ2-7|.
CASILGQGYEQYF
TGTGCCAGCATCCTGGGACAGGGCTACGAGCAGTACTTC
>TRBV15|TRBD2|TRBJ2-3|.
CATSRSYVAGGLTDTQYF
TGTGCCACCAGCAGATCATATGTAGCGGGAGGGCTAACAGATACGCAGTATTTT
>TRBV29-1|TRBD1|TRBJ1-5|few
CSVSRQGARQPQHF
TGCAGCGTTAGTCGACAGGGGGCAAGACAGCCCCAGCATTTT
>TRBV30|.|TRBJ2-5|.
CAWSGQAQETQYF
TGTGCCTGGAGTGGGCAGGCCCAAGAGACCCAGTACTTC